Following are 32 T cell receptor beta chains from one sample sequenced in a study of OX40 agonist ivuxolimab in advanced cancers. Produced via immunoSEQ multiplex PCR; TCRdb's table is partial and in-frame only. The sample lists about 85,000 clones, 65% to 90% occurring once. Material: CD4+ or CD8+ T cells sorted from blood, obtained in a trial of the OX40 agonist ivuxolimab. These receptors all come from an adult with an advanced solid tumor such as melanoma, head and neck, liver or kidney cancer.

This clone occurred once. The rearrangement links TRBV7-2 to TRBJ2-7; D perhaps matches TRBD1 (5 bases). Trimming removed 7 bases from V and 3 bases from J, with 13 bases in between. Germline CDR1 and CDR2: SGHTA and FQGNSA. The CDR3 has 13 residues. The CDR3 region is CASTRTNFYEQYF. The CDR3 DNA follows: TGTGCCAGCACAAGGACAAACTTCTACGAGCAGTACTTC. Drawing the rest from reference TRBV7-2 and TRBJ2-7, the complete variable domain is GAGVSQSPSNKVTEKGKDVELRCDPISGHTALYWYRQSLGQGLEFLIYFQGNSAPDKSGLPSDRFSAERTGGSVSTLTIQRTQQEDSAVYLCASTRTNFYEQYFGPGTRLTVT.

The chain couples TRBV5-6 to TRBJ1-1, with D unresolved. From germline, CDR1 is SGHDT and CDR2 YYEEEE. V was trimmed by 0 bases and J by 10 bases, leaving 10 bases between them. The CDR3 totals 12 residues. CDR3 nucleotide sequence: TGTGCCAGCAGCTTGGCCTTAAAGGGAGCTTTCTTT. This gives the protein CASSLALKGAFF.

The chain uses TRBV11-1 and TRBJ2-1, with D uncertain. V lost 5 bases, J lost 2 bases, and 4 bases lay in between. Germline V gene lookup returns CDR1 SGHAT and CDR2 FQDESV (reference sequence). The CDR3 contains 12 residues. The CDR3 here is CASSNPYNEQFF. The CDR3 DNA reads TGTGCCAGCAGCAACCCCTACAATGAGCAGTTCTTC.

The rearrangement joins TRBV5-1 to TRBJ2-5; D remains ambiguous. The ends were cut back, 0 bases at V and 5 bases at J, with 14 bases in the middle. The CDR3 sequence is 15 residues long. Germline lookup yields CDR1 SGHRS and CDR2 YFSETQ. CDR3: CASSLGGLRMETQYF. CDR3 coding DNA: TGCGCCAGCAGCTTGGGTGGGTTGCGCATGGAGACCCAGTACTTC.

This chain connects TRBV2 to TRBJ1-4; 11 bases line up with TRBD1. The CDR3 loop spans 14 amino acids. With 7 bases clipped from V and 11 bases from J, the junction kept 9 bases outside the gene matches. Germline V CDR1 and CDR2: SNHLY, FYNNEI. In nucleotides, the CDR3 is TGTGCCAGCACCGAGGGGACAGGGGGGAGGAAACTGTTTTTT. Translated: CASTEGTGGRKLFF. Full variable domain (outside the CDR3, taken from reference TRBV2 and TRBJ1-4): EPEVTQTPSHQVTQMGQEVILRCVPISNHLYFYWYRQILGQKVEFLVSFYNNEISEKSEIFDDQFSVERPDGSNFTLKIRSTKLEDSAMYFCASTEGTGGRKLFFGSGTQLSVL.

The CDR3 DNA reads as TGTGCCAGCAGTGAACAGGAAAACTATGGCTACACCTTC. Protein: CASSEQENYGYTF. The chain employs TRBV2 and TRBJ1-2; D is undetermined. Germline loops: CDR1 SNHLY, CDR2 FYNNEI. The CDR3 is 13 amino acids. The V gene lost 2 bases and the J gene lost 2 bases, with 6 bases spanning the gap.

The genes are TRBV21-1 and TRBJ2-1; TRBD2, as called in the table, went unchecked against the DNA. TRBV21-1 is a listed pseudogene. The CDR3 contains 14 residues. The CDR3 coding sequence is TGTGCCGGGAGACTAGCGGGGGGCTACAATGAGCAGTTCTTC. This translates into CAGRLAGGYNEQFF.

The chain couples TRBV7-9 to TRBJ1-2; 9 bases fit TRBD1. The junction had 9 bases not matched to a gene; V was cut back by 5 bases and J by 2 bases. Germline CDR1 reads SEHNR; CDR2 reads FQNEAQ (reference sequence). The CDR3 spans 16 residues. CDR3 amino acids: CASSAGTGLLNYGYTF. The CDR3 DNA is TGTGCCAGCAGCGCCGGGACAGGGCTTTTAAACTATGGCTACACCTTC.

J is TRBJ2-5 and V is TRBV4-1, with TRBD1 as a possible D gene (6 bases). There are 17 residues in the CDR3. V lost 2 bases, J lost 5 bases, and 21 bases lay in between. Per the germline V gene, CDR1 is MGHRA and CDR2 is YSYEKL. The CDR3 region has the DNA TGCGCCAGCAGCCAACCCTTGGGCCGTCAGAGGGGGGAGACCCAGTACTTC. Amino acids: CASSQPLGRQRGETQYF.

Concerning this clone: Other DNA sequences in the same sample also yield this CDR3. The J gene is TRBJ1-3, the V gene TRBV28; D remains unclear. CDR3 length: 14 amino acids. CDR1 and CDR2 from the germline V gene are MDHEN and SYDVKM. V was pared by 3 bases and J by 4 bases, with 10 bases between. The DNA of the CDR3 is TGTGCCAGCAGTTTTCGGACGGGGGGAAACACCATATATTTT. Amino acid sequence: CASSFRTGGNTIYF.

This clone was detected a few times. This sequence joins TRBV5-1 and TRBJ1-3; D perhaps matches TRBD1 (5 bases). In germline, CDR1 is SGHRS, CDR2 YFSETQ. V lost 2 bases to trimming and J lost 4 bases, with 16 bases between them. The CDR3 spans 16 residues. This CDR3 is CASSLEPGTRGNTIYF. CDR3 nucleotide sequence: TGCGCCAGCAGCTTAGAGCCCGGGACGAGGGGAAACACCATATATTTT.

V usage is TRBV5-4 and J usage is TRBJ2-2; TRBD2 agrees at 7 bases. Germline assignment: CDR1 SGHNT and CDR2 YYREEE (reference sequence). The CDR3 has 14 amino acids. V dropped 4 bases and J dropped 8; count of bases not matched to a gene: 8. CDR3 in amino acids: CASSRGEGLGELFF. The DNA of the CDR3 is TGTGCCAGCAGCCGGGGGGAAGGACTTGGGGAGCTGTTTTTT.

This clone appeared a single time. This chain links TRBV6-5 with TRBJ1-1; D is possibly TRBD1 (5 bases). V lost 2 bases and J 6 bases, leaving 10 bases between the germline ends. There are 13 residues in the CDR3. Germline V gene lookup returns CDR1 MNHEY and CDR2 SVGAGI. CDR3 DNA: TGTGCCAGCAGTTACCGTTTGACAGCTGAAGCTTTCTTT. Amino acids: CASSYRLTAEAFF.

This clone came up once. Other DNA variants within this sample encode the same CDR3. The chain uses TRBV6-4 and TRBJ1-2, with a weak D call TRBD1 (5 bases). This CDR3 region has 12 residues. Germline CDR1 reads MRHNA; CDR2 reads SNTAGT. V was trimmed by 6 bases and J by 4 bases, leaving 9 bases between them. The CDR3 here is CASSSDSYGYTF. In DNA, the CDR3 is TGTGCCAGCAGCTCAGACAGCTATGGCTACACCTTC.

The rearrangement uses TRBV30 and TRBJ1-2; 7 nucleotides agree with TRBD1. CDR1 is GTSNPN and CDR2 is SVGIG in the germline V gene (reference sequence). The CDR3 length is 14 residues. The junction had 12 bases not matched to a gene; V was cut back by 0 bases and J by 11 bases. This CDR3 reads CAWSVLGRGGSYTF. In DNA, the CDR3 is TGTGCCTGGAGTGTACTAGGCAGGGGGGGGAGTTACACCTTC.

The chain uses TRBV4-2 and TRBJ1-4; 7 bases fit TRBD1. The CDR3 loop spans 15 amino acids. After removal of 4 bases from V and 2 bases from J, the junction contained 4 bases not matched to a gene. Germline loops: CDR1 LGHNA, CDR2 YNFKEQ. CDR3 amino acids: CASSPRGQTNEKLFF. CDR3 coding DNA: TGTGCCAGCAGCCCGCGGGGACAGACTAATGAAAAACTGTTTTTT.

The chain links TRBV27 to TRBJ2-1; D is undetermined. This CDR3 is 15 amino acids long. Germline V gene data show CDR1 as MNHEY and CDR2 as SMNVEV (reference sequence). Trimming took 8 bases from V and 0 from J, leaving 14 bases between them. CDR3 loop: CASGSLASSYNEQFF. For the CDR3, the DNA is TGTGCCAGCGGCTCATTGGCAAGCTCCTACAATGAGCAGTTCTTC.

A few counts support this clone. The chain combines TRBV7-2 with TRBJ2-5; 8 bases are shared with TRBD2. The CDR3 has 16 residues. Germline CDR1 SGHTA, CDR2 FQGNSA. Trimming at V came to 3 bases and at J to 5 bases, leaving 11 bases not matched to a gene. The CDR3 region is CASSFISSGWGETQYF. The CDR3 DNA reads as TGTGCCAGCAGCTTTATTTCTAGCGGGTGGGGGGAGACCCAGTACTTC.

This clone has a single count. This CDR3 reads CASRKPVGAVEEAFF. DNA for the CDR3: TGTGCCAGCCGCAAGCCAGTAGGTGCGGTAGAAGAAGCTTTCTTT. The chain couples TRBV6-6 to TRBJ1-1; no firm D call. The V gene lost 8 bases and the J gene lost 8 bases, with 24 bases spanning the gap. The CDR3 covers 15 residues. Germline assignment: CDR1 MNHNY and CDR2 SVGAGI (reference sequence).

This clone was counted once. The chain links TRBV4-2 to TRBJ1-2, with D possibly matching TRBD1 (6 bases). The V gene's germline CDR1 is LGHNA and CDR2 YNFKEQ. The CDR3 sequence is 16 residues long. V gave up 0 bases and J gave up 6 bases, with 17 bases separating them. The CDR3, as DNA: TGTGCCAGCAGCCAAGATCGCGGGGGGGCGCAGGATGGCTACACCTTC. Translation gives CASSQDRGGAQDGYTF.

This CDR3 reads CASSQGGQGIGELFF. The CDR3, as DNA: TGCGCCAGCAGCCAAGGGGGACAGGGCATCGGGGAGCTGTTTTTT. The gene calls are TRBV4-3 and TRBJ2-2; 9 bases agree with TRBD1. The CDR3 sequence is 15 residues long. Trimming cost V 1 base and J 7 bases; bases outside gene matches: 4. Germline lookup yields CDR1 LGHNA and CDR2 YSLEER.

The chain joins TRBV5-1 to TRBJ2-2, with D perhaps TRBD1 (5 bases). Trimming removed 0 bases from V and 5 bases from J, with 11 bases in between. The germline V gene encodes CDR1 SGHRS and CDR2 YFSETQ. This CDR3 region has 15 residues. The CDR3 loop is CASSLDQGLTGELFF. In DNA form, the CDR3 reads TGCGCCAGCAGCTTGGATCAGGGTTTAACCGGGGAGCTGTTTTTT.

The rearrangement uses TRBV2 and TRBJ1-5, with a tentative D call TRBD1 (6 bases). CDR1 is SNHLY, CDR2 FYNNEI, per germline. The length of the CDR3 is 14 residues. V lost 3 bases, J lost 7 bases, and 13 bases lay in between. CDR3 bases: TGTGCCAGCAGTGAGGCGGGGGCCCGCCAGCCCCAGCATTTT. Protein sequence: CASSEAGARQPQHF.

The CDR3 reads CASSGRGPGANVLTF. In DNA, the CDR3 is TGTGCCAGCAGCGGTAGGGGCCCTGGGGCCAACGTCCTGACTTTC. The chain recombines TRBV5-5 with TRBJ2-6, with a possible D match to TRBD1 (5 bases). V lost 4 bases and J 2 bases, leaving 10 bases between the germline ends. The CDR3 sequence is 15 residues long. Germline CDR1 reads SGHKS; CDR2 reads YYEKEE (reference sequence).

The chain links TRBV7-3 to TRBJ2-1, with D perhaps assigned TRBD1 or TRBD2 (5 bases each). CDR1 is SGHTA and CDR2 is FQGTGA in the germline V gene. The CDR3 loop spans 15 amino acids. Trimming left V 5 bases short and J 0 bases short, with 11 bases between. The CDR3 loop reads CASSLWGSSYNEQFF. CDR3 sequence (DNA): TGTGCCAGCAGCCTGTGGGGGAGCTCCTACAATGAGCAGTTCTTC.

This rearrangement joins TRBV7-2 to TRBJ1-3; D call uncertain. V lost 6 bases and J 4 bases, leaving 13 bases between the germline ends. This CDR3 comprises 14 residues. Germline CDR1 and CDR2: SGHTA and FQGNSA. CDR3 nucleotide sequence: TGTGCCAGCAGACCCGGGCAGTTCGGAAACACCATATATTTT. Encoded protein: CASRPGQFGNTIYF. Combining the CDR3 with reference TRBV7-2 and TRBJ1-3 gives the whole variable domain GAGVSQSPSNKVTEKGKDVELRCDPISGHTALYWYRQSLGQGLEFLIYFQGNSAPDKSGLPSDRFSAERTGGSVSTLTIQRTQQEDSAVYLCASRPGQFGNTIYFGEGSWLTVV.

The chain employs TRBV21-1 and TRBJ1-5; no DNA check was done on the table's D call, TRBD1. TRBV21-1 is a recognized pseudogene. The CDR3 has 15 residues. The CDR3 region is CASSGDRGPDQPQHF. DNA for the CDR3: TGTGCCAGCAGCGGCGACAGGGGGCCTGATCAGCCCCAGCATTTT.

The chain is built from TRBV5-8 and TRBJ2-5; TRBD2 is a possible D gene (6 bases). The J call may be incorrect, as the DNA end agrees better with TRBJ2-7. The CDR3 runs to 13 residues. Germline CDR1 is SGHTS and CDR2 is YDEGEE. The CDR3: CASRSEGNYEQYF. The CDR3 DNA follows: TGTGCCAGCCGGTCGGAGGGGAACTACGAGCAGTACTTC.

The chain links TRBV6-6 to TRBJ2-5; D is possibly TRBD1 or TRBD2 (5 bases each). Between the trimmed V and J ends, which lost 6 bases and 4 bases, there was a span of 15 bases. CDR1 MNHNY and CDR2 SVGAGI come from the germline V gene (reference sequence). The CDR3 runs 14 residues. DNA of the CDR3: TGTGCCAGCAGGGGGTTGAGGGGTGGAGAGACCCAGTACTTC. This gives the protein CASRGLRGGETQYF.

The V and J genes are TRBV13 and TRBJ2-7; 10 bases are shared with TRBD2. There are 13 residues in the CDR3. V shed 7 bases and J 1 base; nucleotides not matched to a gene: 1. Germline V gives CDR1 PRHDT, CDR2 FYEKMQ (reference sequence). The CDR3 sequence: CASMTSGSYEQYF. CDR3 bases: TGTGCCAGCATGACTAGCGGGTCCTACGAGCAGTACTTC.

In its sample, this clone was seen once. The V call is TRBV5-4, the J call TRBJ1-5; the D gene is possibly TRBD1 (6 bases). Deletions cut 1 base from V and 6 bases from J, with 11 bases between. The CDR3 runs 14 residues. Per the germline V gene, CDR1 is SGHNT and CDR2 is YYREEE (reference sequence). CDR3: CASSLRQELQPQHF. Here the CDR3 DNA reads TGTGCCAGCAGCTTGAGACAGGAGCTTCAGCCCCAGCATTTT.

The J gene is TRBJ1-1, the V gene TRBV7-3; maybe TRBD1 (6 bases). The CDR3 extends over 14 amino acids. The V gene lost 1 base and the J gene lost 5 bases, with 11 bases spanning the gap. The germline CDR1 and CDR2 sequences are SGHTA and FQGTGA. The CDR3 DNA reads as TGTGCCAGCAGCTTAATGGGGGGCGGAACTGAAGCTTTCTTT. It codes for CASSLMGGGTEAFF.